Following are 13 T cell receptor beta chains from one sample sequenced in a study of post-analysis software for immune sequencing data. Notes on the study in general: A handful of TRBV segments were significantly more frequent in patients than in controls. TRBV5-6, TRBV5-1 and TRBV20-1 were among these segments.

Unique molecular identifiers tagged the TCR beta cDNA libraries. MiXCR was run by TCRdb on the PCR reads, yielding one entry per CDR3 protein. This table has under 650,000 distinct CDR3 sequences, roughly two fifths appearing once. For these receptors, no antigen is known. Material: blood. The receptors shown here come from a girl under 18 with multiple sclerosis.

As regards this clonotype: A junction end diverges from the germline sequence, so it may reflect a read error. The V gene is TRBV20-1, the J gene TRBJ1-2; D is perhaps TRBD1 (5 bases). CDR1 and CDR2 (germline): DFQATT, SNEGSKA (reference sequence). CDR3 size: 19 residues. The CDR3 sequence: CNARDSKRTRTVMGYGYTF. CDR3 in DNA: TGCAATGCTAGAGATTCTAAGAGGACACGGACGGTAATGGGCTATGGCTACACCTTC.

This chain joins TRBV5-1 and TRBJ1-1; D possibly corresponds to TRBD1 (5 bases). The CDR3 covers 13 residues. Germline V gene data show CDR1 as SGHRS and CDR2 as YFSETQ. The ends were cut back, 0 bases at V and 6 bases at J, with 9 bases in the middle. CDR3 amino acids: CASSLAGRAEAFF. CDR3 nucleotide sequence: TGCGCCAGCAGCTTGGCAGGGAGGGCTGAAGCTTTCTTT.

In DNA form, the CDR3 reads TGTGCCAGCAAACCCCAGGGTGCGAACACTGAAGCTTTCTTT. Its translation: CASKPQGANTEAFF. This sequence joins TRBV6-5 and TRBJ1-1; D is possibly TRBD1 (5 bases). In germline, CDR1 is MNHEY, CDR2 SVGAGI. Trimming took off 7 bases at V and 1 base at J, with 13 bases between the two ends. This CDR3 region has 14 residues.

The chain uses TRBV20-1 and TRBJ2-3, with unresolved D. The CDR3 extends over 12 amino acids. Trimming took 0 bases from V and 2 from J, leaving 3 bases between them. Germline V gene lookup returns CDR1 DFQATT and CDR2 SNEGSKA (reference sequence). For the CDR3, the DNA is TGCAGTGCTAGAGAAAACACAGATACGCAGTATTTT. Its protein is CSARENTDTQYF.

The CDR3 coding sequence is TGCGCCAGCCGTGGACTAGCGGGAGAACAAGAGACCCAGTACTTC. Translating it yields CASRGLAGEQETQYF. V gene TRBV5-1 combines with J gene TRBJ2-5; TRBD2 matches at 13 bases. CDR3 length equals 15 residues. CDR1 and CDR2 (germline): SGHRS, YFSETQ. V lost 7 bases, J lost 2 bases, and 5 bases stayed unmatched.

The chain combines TRBV5-1 with TRBJ2-7; a weak D match, TRBD1 (6 bases). The CDR3 covers 15 residues. V gave up 3 bases and J gave up 3 bases, with 16 bases separating them. Per the germline V gene, CDR1 is SGHRS and CDR2 is YFSETQ. The CDR3 DNA reads TGCGCCAGCAGCTCATTACAGGGTCGAGGCTACGAGCAGTACTTC. This translates into CASSSLQGRGYEQYF.

A single count supports this clonotype. One end of the junction varies from germline; a read error may be responsible. This chain joins TRBV7-2 and TRBJ2-7; D might be TRBD2 (5 bases). Per germline, CDR1 SGHTA and CDR2 FQGNSA. The CDR3 sequence is 14 residues long. The CDR3 nucleotides read TGTGTCAGCAGCCCTTGGCGAGCGGACTACGAGCAGTACTTC. It codes for CVSSPWRADYEQYF.

This clonotype was found a few times. The V call is TRBV29-1, the J call TRBJ2-1, with D perhaps matching TRBD2 (6 bases). Trimming took 6 bases from V and 7 from J, leaving 10 bases between them. CDR1 is SQVTM, CDR2 ANQGSEA, per germline. This CDR3 is built from 11 residues. The CDR3 DNA reads as TGCAGCGTGAACCGGGAGAATGAGCAGTTCTTC. The encoded protein is CSVNRENEQFF.

This clonotype turned up a few times. The chain is built from TRBV7-2 and TRBJ2-5; 9 bases map to TRBD1. The V gene's germline CDR1 is SGHTA and CDR2 FQGNSA. V lost 7 bases to trimming and J lost 5 bases; unmatched junction nucleotides: 8. The CDR3 covers 14 residues. CDR3 nucleotides: TGTGCCAGCAACCCGGACAGGGGACGGGAGACCCAGTACTTC. Encoded protein: CASNPDRGRETQYF.

Only a few counts were recorded for this clonotype. The chain carries TRBV5-1 and TRBJ1-2; D is perhaps TRBD1 (6 bases). The CDR3 totals 12 residues. The ends were cut back, 4 bases at V and 7 bases at J, with 11 bases in the middle. The germline gives CDR1 SGHRS, CDR2 YFSETQ. The CDR3 loop is CASSGTRPGYTF. Written as DNA, the CDR3 is TGCGCCAGCAGCGGGACACGGCCTGGCTACACCTTC. The full variable domain, completed using reference TRBV5-1 and TRBJ1-2, is KAGVTQTPRYLIKTRGQQVTLSCSPISGHRSVSWYQQTPGQGLQFLFEYFSETQRNKGNFPGRFSGRQFSNSRSEMNVSTLELGDSALYLCASSGTRPGYTFGSGTRLTVV.

Only a few counts were recorded for this clonotype. The CDR3 spells CSVDKGRGADTQYF. The CDR3 DNA follows: TGCAGCGTGGACAAGGGGAGGGGGGCAGATACGCAGTATTTT. The chain couples TRBV29-1 to TRBJ2-3; possibly TRBD2 for D (7 bases). The CDR3 sequence is 14 residues long. The V gene lost 6 bases and the J gene lost 4 bases, with 17 bases spanning the gap. Germline CDR1 and CDR2: SQVTM and ANQGSEA.

This clonotype was counted once. This chain joins TRBV5-1 and TRBJ2-4; a weak D match, TRBD2 (6 bases). This CDR3 has 16 amino acids. Germline values: CDR1 SGHRS, CDR2 YFSETQ. V was clipped by 5 bases and J by 7 bases, with 22 bases between them. The CDR3 spells CASSQRQGNAGNIQYF. The CDR3 nucleotides read TGCGCCAGCAGTCAACGCCAGGGCAACGCGGGGAACATTCAGTACTTC.

This clonotype has a handful of counts. The V and J genes are TRBV20-1 and TRBJ2-3; a possible D gene is TRBD2 (6 bases). Looked up from germline, CDR1 is DFQATT and CDR2 is SNEGSKA (reference sequence). The CDR3 has 14 amino acids. Trimming shortened V by 6 bases and J by 3 bases, and 16 bases separated the two germline ends. This CDR3 is CSARRGSTTDTQYF. CDR3 in DNA: TGCAGTGCCCGACGGGGGAGTACAACAGATACGCAGTATTTT.